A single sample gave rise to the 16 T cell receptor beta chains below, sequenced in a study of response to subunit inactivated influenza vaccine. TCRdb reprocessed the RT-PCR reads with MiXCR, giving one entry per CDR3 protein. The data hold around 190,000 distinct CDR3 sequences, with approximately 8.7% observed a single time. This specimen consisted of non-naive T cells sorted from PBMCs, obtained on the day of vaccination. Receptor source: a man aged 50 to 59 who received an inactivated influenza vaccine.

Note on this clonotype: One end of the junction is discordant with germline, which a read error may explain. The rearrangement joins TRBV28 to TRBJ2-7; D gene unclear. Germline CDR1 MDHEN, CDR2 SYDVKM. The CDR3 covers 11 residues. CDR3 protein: CASSFSYDQYF. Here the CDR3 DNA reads TGTGCCAGCAGTTTCTCCTACGATCAGTACTTC.

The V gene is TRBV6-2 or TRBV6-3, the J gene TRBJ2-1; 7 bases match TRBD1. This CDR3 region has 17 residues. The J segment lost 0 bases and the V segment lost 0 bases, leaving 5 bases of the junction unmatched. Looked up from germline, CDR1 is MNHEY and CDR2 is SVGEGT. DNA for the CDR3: TGTGCCAGCAGTTACTCGATAGGGGACAGCTCCTACAATGAGCAGTTCTTC. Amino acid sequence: CASSYSIGDSSYNEQFF.

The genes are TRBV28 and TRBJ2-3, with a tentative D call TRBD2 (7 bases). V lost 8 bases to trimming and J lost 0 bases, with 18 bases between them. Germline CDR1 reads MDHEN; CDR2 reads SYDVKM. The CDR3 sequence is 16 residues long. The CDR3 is CASPAAGASSTDTQYF. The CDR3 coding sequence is TGTGCCAGCCCCGCGGCGGGGGCCTCAAGCACAGATACGCAGTATTTT.

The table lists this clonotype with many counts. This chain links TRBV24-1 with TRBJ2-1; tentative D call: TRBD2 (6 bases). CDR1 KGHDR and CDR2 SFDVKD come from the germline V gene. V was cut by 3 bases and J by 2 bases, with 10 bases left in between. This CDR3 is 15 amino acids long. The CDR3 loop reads CATSDGLATYNEQFF. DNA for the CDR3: TGTGCCACCAGTGATGGTCTAGCGACCTACAATGAGCAGTTCTTC.

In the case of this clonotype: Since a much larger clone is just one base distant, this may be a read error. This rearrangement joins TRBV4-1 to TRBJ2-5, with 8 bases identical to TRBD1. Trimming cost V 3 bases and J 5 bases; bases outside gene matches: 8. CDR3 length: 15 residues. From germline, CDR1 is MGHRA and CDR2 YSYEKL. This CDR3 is CASSHPDRGQETQYF. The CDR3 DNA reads TGCGCCAGCAGCCATCCCGACAGGGGCCAGGAGACCCAGTACTTC.

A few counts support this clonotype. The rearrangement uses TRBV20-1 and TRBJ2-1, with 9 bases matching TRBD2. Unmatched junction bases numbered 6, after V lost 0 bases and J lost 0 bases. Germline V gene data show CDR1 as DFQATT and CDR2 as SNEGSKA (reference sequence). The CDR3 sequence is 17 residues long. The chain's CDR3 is CSARDPGAGGSYNEQFF. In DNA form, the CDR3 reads TGCAGTGCTAGAGATCCGGGAGCGGGGGGCTCCTACAATGAGCAGTTCTTC.

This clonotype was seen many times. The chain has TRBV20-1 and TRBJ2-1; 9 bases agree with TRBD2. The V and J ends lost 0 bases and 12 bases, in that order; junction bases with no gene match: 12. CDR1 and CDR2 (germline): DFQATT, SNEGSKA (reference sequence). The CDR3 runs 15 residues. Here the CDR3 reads CSARDRGSGGWRQFF. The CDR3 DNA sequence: TGCAGTGCTAGAGATAGGGGTAGCGGGGGTTGGCGGCAGTTCTTC.

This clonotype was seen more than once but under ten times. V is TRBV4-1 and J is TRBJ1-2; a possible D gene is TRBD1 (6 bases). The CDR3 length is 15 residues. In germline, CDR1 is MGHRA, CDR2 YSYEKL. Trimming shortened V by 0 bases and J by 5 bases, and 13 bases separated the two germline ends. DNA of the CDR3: TGCGCCAGCAGCCAAGACGGGGGGCTGGGTTATGGCTACACCTTC. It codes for CASSQDGGLGYGYTF.

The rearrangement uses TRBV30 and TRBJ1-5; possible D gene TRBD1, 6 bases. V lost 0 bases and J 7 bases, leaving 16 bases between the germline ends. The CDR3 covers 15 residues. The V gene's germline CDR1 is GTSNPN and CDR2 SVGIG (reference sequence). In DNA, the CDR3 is TGTGCCTGGAGTGTACGGGGGGACACGCGGCAGCCCCAGCATTTT. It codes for CAWSVRGDTRQPQHF.

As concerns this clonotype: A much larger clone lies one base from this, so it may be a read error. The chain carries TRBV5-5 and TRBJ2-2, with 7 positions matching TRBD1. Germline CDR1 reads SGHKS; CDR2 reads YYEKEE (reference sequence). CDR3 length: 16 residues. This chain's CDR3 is CASSWEGQANTGEQFF. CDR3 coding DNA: TGTGCCAGCAGCTGGGAAGGACAGGCGAACACCGGGGAGCAGTTTTTT.

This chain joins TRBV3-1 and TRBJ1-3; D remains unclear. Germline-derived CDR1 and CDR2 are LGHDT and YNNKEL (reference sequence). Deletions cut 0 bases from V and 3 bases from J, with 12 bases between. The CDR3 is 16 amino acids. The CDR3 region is CASSQDRVRDGNTIYF. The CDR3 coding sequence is TGTGCCAGCAGCCAAGATCGAGTGAGGGATGGAAACACCATATATTTT.

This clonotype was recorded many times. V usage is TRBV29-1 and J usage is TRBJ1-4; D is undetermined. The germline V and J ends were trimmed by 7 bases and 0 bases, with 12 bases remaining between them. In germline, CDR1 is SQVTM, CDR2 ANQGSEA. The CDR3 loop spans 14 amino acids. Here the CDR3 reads CSALGMPTNEKLFF. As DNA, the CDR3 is TGCAGCGCCCTGGGGATGCCAACTAATGAAAAACTGTTTTTT.

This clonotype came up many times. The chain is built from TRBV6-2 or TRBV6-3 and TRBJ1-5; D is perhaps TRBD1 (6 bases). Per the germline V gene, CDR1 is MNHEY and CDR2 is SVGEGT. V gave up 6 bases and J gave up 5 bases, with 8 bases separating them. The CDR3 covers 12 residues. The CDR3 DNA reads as TGTGCCAGCAGAGAGGGGGATCAGCCCCAGCATTTT. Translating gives CASREGDQPQHF.

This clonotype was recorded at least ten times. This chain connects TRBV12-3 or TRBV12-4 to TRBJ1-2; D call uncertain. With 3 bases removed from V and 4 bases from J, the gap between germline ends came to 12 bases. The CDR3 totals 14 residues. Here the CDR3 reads CASSLGGISYGYTF. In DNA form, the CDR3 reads TGTGCCAGCAGTTTGGGTGGGATTAGCTATGGCTACACCTTC.

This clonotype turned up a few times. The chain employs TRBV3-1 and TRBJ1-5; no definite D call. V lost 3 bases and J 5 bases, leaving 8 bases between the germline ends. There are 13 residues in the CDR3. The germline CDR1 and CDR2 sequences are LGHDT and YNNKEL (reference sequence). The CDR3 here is CASSQSLHQPQHF. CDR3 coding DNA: TGTGCCAGCAGCCAGTCCCTTCATCAGCCCCAGCATTTT. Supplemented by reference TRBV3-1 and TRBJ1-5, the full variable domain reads DTAVSQTPKYLVTQMGNDKSIKCEQNLGHDTMYWYKQDSKKFLKIMFSYNNKELIINETVPNRFSPKSPDKAHLNLHINSLELGDSAVYFCASSQSLHQPQHFGDGTRLSIL.

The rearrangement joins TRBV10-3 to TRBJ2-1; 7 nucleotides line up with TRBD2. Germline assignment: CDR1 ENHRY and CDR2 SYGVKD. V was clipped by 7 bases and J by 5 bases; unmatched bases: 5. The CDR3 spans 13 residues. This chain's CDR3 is CAIKGLKNNEQFF. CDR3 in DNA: TGTGCCATCAAGGGACTAAAAAACAATGAGCAGTTCTTC.